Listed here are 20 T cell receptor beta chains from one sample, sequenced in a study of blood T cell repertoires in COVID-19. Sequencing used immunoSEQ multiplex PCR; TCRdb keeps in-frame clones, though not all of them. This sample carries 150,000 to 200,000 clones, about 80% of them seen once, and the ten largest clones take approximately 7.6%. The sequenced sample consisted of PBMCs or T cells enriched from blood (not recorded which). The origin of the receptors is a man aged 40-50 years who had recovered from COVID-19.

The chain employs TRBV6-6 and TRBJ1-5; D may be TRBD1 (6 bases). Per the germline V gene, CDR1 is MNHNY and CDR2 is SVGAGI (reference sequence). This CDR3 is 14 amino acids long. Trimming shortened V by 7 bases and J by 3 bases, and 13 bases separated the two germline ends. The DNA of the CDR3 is TGTGCCAGCAACGTGGACAGCTTCAATCAGCCCCAGCATTTT. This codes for CASNVDSFNQPQHF.

CDR3 DNA sequence: TGTGCCAGCAGCTTAGGACAGGGATCTGATGAAAAACTGTTTTTT. It translates to CASSLGQGSDEKLFF. The chain joins TRBV7-9 to TRBJ1-4; 7 positions match TRBD1. CDR1 and CDR2 (germline): SEHNR, FQNEAQ (reference sequence). The CDR3 contains 15 residues. V dropped 1 base and J dropped 6; count of bases not matched to a gene: 5.

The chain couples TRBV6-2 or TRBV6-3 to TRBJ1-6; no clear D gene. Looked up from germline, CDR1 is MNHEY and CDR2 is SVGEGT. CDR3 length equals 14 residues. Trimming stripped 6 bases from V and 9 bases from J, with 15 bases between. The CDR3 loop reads CASSQGADTSPLHF. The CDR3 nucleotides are TGTGCCAGCAGCCAAGGAGCCGATACTTCACCCCTCCACTTT.

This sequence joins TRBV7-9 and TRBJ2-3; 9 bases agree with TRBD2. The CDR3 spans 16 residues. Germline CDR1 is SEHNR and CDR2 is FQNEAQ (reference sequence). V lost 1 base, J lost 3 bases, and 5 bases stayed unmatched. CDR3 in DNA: TGTGCCAGCAGCTTAGGGGTTAGCGGGGGAACAGATACGCAGTATTTT. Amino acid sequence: CASSLGVSGGTDTQYF. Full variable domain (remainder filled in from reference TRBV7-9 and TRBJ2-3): DTGVSQNPRHKITKRGQNVTFRCDPISEHNRLYWYRQTLGQGPEFLTYFQNEAQLEKSRLLSDRFSAERPKGSFSTLEIQRTEQGDSAMYLCASSLGVSGGTDTQYFGPGTRLTVL.

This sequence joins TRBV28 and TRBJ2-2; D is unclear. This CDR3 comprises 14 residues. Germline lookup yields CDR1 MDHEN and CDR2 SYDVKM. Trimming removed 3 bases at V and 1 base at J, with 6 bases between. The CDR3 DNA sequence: TGTGCCAGCAGTTTTTTTCTGAACACCGGGGAGCTGTTTTTT. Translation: CASSFFLNTGELFF.

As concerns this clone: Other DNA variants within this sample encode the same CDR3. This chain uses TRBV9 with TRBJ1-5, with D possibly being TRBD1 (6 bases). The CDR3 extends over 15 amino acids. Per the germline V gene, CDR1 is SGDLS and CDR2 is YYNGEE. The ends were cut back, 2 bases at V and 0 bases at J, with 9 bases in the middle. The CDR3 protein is CASSVGTLSNQPQHF. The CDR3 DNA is TGTGCCAGCAGCGTGGGGACACTTAGCAATCAGCCCCAGCATTTT.

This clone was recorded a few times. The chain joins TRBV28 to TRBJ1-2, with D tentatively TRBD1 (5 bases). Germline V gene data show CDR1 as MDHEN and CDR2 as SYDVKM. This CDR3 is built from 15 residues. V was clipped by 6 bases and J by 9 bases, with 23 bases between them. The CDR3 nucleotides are TGTGCCAGCAGCCTATACGGGAGGGGCCCCCTAAGCTACACCTTC. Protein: CASSLYGRGPLSYTF.

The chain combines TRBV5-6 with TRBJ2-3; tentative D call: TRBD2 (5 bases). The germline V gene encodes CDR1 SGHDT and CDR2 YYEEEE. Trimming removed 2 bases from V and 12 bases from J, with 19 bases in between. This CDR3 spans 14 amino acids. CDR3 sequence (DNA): TGTGCCAGCAGCTTAGCGGAGGTTTTCCTTGTACAGTATTTT. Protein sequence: CASSLAEVFLVQYF.

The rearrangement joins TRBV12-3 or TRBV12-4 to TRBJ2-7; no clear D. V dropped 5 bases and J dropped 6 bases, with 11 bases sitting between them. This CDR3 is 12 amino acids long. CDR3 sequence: CASSKSSGEQYF. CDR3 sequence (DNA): TGTGCCAGCAGTAAATCCTCGGGCGAGCAGTACTTC.

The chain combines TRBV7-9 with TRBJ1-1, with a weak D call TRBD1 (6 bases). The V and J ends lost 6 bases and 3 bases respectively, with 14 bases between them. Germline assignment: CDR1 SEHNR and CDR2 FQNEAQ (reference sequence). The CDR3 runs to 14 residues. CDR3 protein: CASSSGTSYTEAFF. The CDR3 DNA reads TGTGCCAGCAGTTCCGGGACATCGTACACTGAAGCTTTCTTT.

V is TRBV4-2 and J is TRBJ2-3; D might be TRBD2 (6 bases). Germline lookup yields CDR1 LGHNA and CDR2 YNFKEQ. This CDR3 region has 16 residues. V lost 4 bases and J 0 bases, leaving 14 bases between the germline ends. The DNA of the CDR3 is TGTGCCAGCAGCCCTTTGCTCGGGACTAGCACAGATACGCAGTATTTT. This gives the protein CASSPLLGTSTDTQYF.

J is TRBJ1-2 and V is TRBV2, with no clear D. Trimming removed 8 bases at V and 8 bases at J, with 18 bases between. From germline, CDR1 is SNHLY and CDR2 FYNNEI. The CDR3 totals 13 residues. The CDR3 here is CASSVGEARGYTF. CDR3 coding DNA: TGTGCCAGCTCAGTTGGGGAGGCGAGGGGCTACACCTTC.

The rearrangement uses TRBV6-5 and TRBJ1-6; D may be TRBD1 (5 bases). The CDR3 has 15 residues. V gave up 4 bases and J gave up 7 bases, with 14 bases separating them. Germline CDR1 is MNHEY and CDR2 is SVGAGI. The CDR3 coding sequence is TGTGCCAGCAGTTCCCTAAAGGGGAGGAATTCACCCCTCCACTTT. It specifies CASSSLKGRNSPLHF.

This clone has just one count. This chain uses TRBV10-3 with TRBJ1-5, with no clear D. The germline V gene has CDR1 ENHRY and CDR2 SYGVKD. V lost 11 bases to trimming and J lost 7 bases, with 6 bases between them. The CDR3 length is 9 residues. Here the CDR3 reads CAAQQPQHF. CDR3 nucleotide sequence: TGTGCCGCGCAACAGCCCCAGCATTTT.

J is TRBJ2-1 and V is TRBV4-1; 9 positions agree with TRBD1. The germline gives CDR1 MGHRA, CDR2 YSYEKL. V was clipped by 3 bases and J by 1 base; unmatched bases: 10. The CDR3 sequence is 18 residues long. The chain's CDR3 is CASSHRITGGGSYNEQFF. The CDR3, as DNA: TGCGCCAGCAGCCACAGAATTACAGGGGGCGGTTCCTACAATGAGCAGTTCTTC.

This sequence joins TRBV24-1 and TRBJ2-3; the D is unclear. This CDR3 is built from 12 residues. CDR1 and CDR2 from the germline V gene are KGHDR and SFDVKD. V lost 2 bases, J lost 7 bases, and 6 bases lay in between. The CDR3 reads CATSDSLYTQYF. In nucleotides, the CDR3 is TGTGCCACCAGTGATTCACTCTATACGCAGTATTTT.

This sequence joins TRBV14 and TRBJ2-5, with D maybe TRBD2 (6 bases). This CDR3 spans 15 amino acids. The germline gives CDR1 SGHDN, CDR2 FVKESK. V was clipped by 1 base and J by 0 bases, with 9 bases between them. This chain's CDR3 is CASSQVAGYQETQYF. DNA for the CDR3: TGTGCCAGCAGCCAAGTTGCGGGGTACCAAGAGACCCAGTACTTC. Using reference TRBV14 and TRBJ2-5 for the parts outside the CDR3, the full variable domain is EAGVTQFPSHSVIEKGQTVTLRCDPISGHDNLYWYRRVMGKEIKFLLHFVKESKQDESGMPNNRFLAERTGGTYSTLKVQPAELEDSGVYFCASSQVAGYQETQYFGPGTRLLVL.

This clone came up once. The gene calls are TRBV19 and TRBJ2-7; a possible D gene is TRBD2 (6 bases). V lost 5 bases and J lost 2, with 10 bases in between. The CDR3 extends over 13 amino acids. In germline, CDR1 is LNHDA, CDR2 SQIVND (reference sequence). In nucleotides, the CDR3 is TGTGCCAGTAGTGCCGGGAGTCCCTACGAGCAGTACTTC. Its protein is CASSAGSPYEQYF.

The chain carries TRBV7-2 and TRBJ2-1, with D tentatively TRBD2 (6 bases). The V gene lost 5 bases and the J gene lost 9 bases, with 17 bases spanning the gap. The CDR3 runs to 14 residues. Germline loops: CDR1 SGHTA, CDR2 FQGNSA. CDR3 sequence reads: CASSVNRGRSEQFF. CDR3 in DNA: TGTGCCAGCAGCGTAAATCGAGGGAGGAGTGAGCAGTTCTTC.

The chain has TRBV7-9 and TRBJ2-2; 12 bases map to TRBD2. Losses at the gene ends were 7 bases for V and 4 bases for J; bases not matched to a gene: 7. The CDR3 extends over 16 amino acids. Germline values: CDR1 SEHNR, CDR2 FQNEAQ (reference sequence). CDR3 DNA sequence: TGTGCCAGCAACCCTAGCGGGGGGGACCTCACCGGGGAGCTGTTTTTT. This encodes CASNPSGGDLTGELFF.